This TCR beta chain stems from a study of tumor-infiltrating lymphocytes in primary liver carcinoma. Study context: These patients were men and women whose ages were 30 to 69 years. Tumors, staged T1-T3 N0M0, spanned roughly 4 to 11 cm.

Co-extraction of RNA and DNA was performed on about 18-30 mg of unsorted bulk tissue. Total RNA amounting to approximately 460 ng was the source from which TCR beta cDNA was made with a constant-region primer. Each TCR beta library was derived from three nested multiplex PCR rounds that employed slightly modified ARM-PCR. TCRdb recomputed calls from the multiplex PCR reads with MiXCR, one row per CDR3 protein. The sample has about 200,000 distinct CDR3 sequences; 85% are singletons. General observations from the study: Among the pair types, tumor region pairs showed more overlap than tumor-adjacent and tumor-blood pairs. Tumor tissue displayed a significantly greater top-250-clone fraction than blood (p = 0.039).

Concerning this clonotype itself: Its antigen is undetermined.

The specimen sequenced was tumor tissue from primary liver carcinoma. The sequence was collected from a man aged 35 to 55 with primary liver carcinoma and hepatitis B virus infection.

For the CDR3, the DNA is TGTGTCAACGGTGAAGGGACAGGGGATGAGCAGTTCTTC. Translating it yields CVNGEGTGDEQFF. V usage is TRBV6-1 and J usage is TRBJ2-1, with 10 bases that match TRBD1. Germline V gives CDR1 MNHNS, CDR2 SASEGT. This CDR3 comprises 13 residues.